This paragraph covers one TCR beta chain sequence. What it recognizes is unknown. 5'-RACE, quantitative and with molecular barcodes, yielded the TCR beta libraries. A single record per CDR3 protein comes from TCRdb applying MiXCR to the 5' RACE reads. The table records some 800,000 distinct CDR3 sequences, approximately 12% of them present only once. The data originate from a study of CD8 T cells in ankylosing spondylitis. Study observations and caveats: Reportedly, disease-linked clones are significantly enriched in ankylosing spondylitis patients' matched synovial fluid. Ankylosing spondylitis blood appeared to be characterized by a TCR beta motif of fewer than ten highly homologous variants. Both synovial fluid and blood in reactive arthritis had previously been reported to carry some motif variants. Clones linked to disease, bearing a CD8+ phenotype, were relatively rare in peripheral blood.

CDR1 is SNHLY, CDR2 FYNNEI, per germline. This CDR3 spans 13 amino acids. Trimming took 1 base from V and 1 from J, leaving 5 bases between them. This clonotype originated in a male donor with ankylosing spondylitis. Sequencing was carried out using blood, either unsorted or a sorted T cell fraction (not recorded which). The genes are TRBV2 and TRBJ2-7; D call uncertain. The CDR3 region has the DNA TGTGCCAGCAGTGAAGTAGGTTCCTACGAGCAGTACTTC. Protein sequence: CASSEVGSYEQYF.